This record concerns one T cell receptor beta chain sequence. The target antigen is unknown. This sample is drawn from a study of cytomegalovirus exposure and HLA in healthy donors. The donors were in the approximately 130-subject validation cohort; that cohort was separate from the roughly 730-subject first cohort. The CDR3 is 16 amino acids. Per germline, CDR1 SGHTA and CDR2 FQGNSA. V lost 8 bases to trimming and J lost 4 bases; unmatched junction nucleotides: 11. Study-level points and caveats: Usually a TCR sequence was rare, but some public TCRs were found in many donors.

Clones were sequenced by immunoSEQ multiplex PCR, and TCRdb holds only the in-frame ones, with some missing. The data contain 100,000 to 150,000 clones, approximately 94% of them singletons. Input material: PBMCs. The chain combines TRBV7-2 with TRBJ2-3; TRBD2 matches 11 bases. This receptor was taken from a man aged 18 to 29 in good health and CMV-seronegative. The CDR3 is CASGRLAGSVADTQYF. For the CDR3, the DNA is TGTGCCAGCGGGAGACTAGCGGGAAGTGTTGCAGATACGCAGTATTTT.